This T cell receptor (beta chain) was sequenced for a study of shared clonotypes between healthy human individuals. Across the study: A couple of women and three men aged 18 to 49 made up the donors. Study findings and constraints: Expectations were that clonotype sharing among donors would be affected by sequencing depth.

Libraries were prepared by immunoSEQ multiplex PCR; TCRdb keeps only in-frame clonotypes and omits some of them. The data contain some 1 million clones, more than 60% of them singletons. As concerns this clone: The antigen is not known.

The CDR3 runs to 13 residues. The germline CDR1 and CDR2 sequences are SGDLS and YYNGEE. V dropped 0 bases and J dropped 8 bases, with 11 bases sitting between them. The clonotype was recovered from a man aged 18 to 35 in good health. Input material: memory CD4+ T cells sorted from blood. The subset here: CD45RA-negative fraction. V gene TRBV9 combines with J gene TRBJ1-2, with D possibly TRBD1 on 5 matching bases. The CDR3 DNA reads as TGTGCCAGCAGCGTAGATGAGGGGTGGGGCTACACCTTC. Its translation is CASSVDEGWGYTF.